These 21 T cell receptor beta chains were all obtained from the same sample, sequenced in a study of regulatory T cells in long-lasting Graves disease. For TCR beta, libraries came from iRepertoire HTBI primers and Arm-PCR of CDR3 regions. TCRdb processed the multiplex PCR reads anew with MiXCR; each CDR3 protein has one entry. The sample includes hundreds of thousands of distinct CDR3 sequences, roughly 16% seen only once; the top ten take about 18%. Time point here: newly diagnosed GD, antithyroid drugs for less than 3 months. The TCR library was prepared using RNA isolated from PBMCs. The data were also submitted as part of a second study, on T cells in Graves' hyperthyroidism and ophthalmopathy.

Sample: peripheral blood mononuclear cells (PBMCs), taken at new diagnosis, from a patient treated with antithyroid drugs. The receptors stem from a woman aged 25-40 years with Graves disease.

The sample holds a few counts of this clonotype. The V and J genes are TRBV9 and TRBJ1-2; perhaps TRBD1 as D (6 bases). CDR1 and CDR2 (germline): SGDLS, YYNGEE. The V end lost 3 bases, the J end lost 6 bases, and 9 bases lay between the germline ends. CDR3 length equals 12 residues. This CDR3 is CASSGQVDGYTF. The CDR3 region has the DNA TGTGCCAGCAGCGGACAGGTGGATGGCTACACCTTC.

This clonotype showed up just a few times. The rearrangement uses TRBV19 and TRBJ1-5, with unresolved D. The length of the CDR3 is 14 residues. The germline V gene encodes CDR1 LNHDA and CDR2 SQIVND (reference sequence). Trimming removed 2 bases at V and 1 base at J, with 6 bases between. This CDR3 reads CASSIWVSNQPQHF. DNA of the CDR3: TGTGCCAGTAGTATATGGGTAAGCAATCAGCCCCAGCATTTT.

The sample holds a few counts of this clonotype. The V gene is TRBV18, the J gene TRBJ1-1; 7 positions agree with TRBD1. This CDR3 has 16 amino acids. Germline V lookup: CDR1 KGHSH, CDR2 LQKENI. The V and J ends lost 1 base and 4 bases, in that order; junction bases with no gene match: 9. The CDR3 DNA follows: TGTGCCAGCTCACCACGTCCAGGGGGTATGAGCACTGAAGCTTTCTTT. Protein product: CASSPRPGGMSTEAFF.

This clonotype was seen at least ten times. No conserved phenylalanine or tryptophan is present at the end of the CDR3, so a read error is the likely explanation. CDR3 loop: CASSFLRTGNTEAFL. DNA for the CDR3: TGTGCCAGCAGCTTCCTCCGGACGGGGAACACTGAAGCTTTCCTT. The genes are TRBV7-9 and TRBJ1-1; D is uncertain. Germline lookup yields CDR1 SEHNR and CDR2 FQNEAQ (reference sequence). The CDR3 is 15 amino acids. Trimming took off 3 bases at V and 1 base at J, with 12 bases between the two ends.

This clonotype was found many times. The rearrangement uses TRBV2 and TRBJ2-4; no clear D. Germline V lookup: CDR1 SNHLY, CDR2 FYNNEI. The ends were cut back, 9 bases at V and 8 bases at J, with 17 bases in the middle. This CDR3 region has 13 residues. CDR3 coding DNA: TGTGCCAGTACCCGCCGCCCTGAGGACATTCAGTACTTC. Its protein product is CASTRRPEDIQYF.

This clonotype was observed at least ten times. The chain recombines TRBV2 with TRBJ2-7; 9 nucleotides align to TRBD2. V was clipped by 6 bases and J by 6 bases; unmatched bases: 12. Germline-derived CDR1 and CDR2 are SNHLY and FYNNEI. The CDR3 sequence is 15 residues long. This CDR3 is CASSPRGGRAVEQYF. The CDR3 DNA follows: TGTGCCAGCAGCCCCAGGGGCGGGAGGGCAGTCGAGCAGTACTTC.

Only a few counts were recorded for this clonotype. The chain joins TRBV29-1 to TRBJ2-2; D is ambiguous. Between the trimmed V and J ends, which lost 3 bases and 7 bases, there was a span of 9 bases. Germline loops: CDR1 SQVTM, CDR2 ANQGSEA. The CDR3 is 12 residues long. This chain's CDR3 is CSVDWAVGELFF. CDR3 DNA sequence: TGCAGCGTTGATTGGGCGGTCGGGGAGCTGTTTTTT.

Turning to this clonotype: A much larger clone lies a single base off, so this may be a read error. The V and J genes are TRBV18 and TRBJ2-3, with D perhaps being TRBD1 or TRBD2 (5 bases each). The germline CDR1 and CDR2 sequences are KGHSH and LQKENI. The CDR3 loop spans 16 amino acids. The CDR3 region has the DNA TGTGCCAGCTCACCACCGGGACGGCAGTCCTCAGATACGCGGTATTTT. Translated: CASSPPGRQSSDTRYF.

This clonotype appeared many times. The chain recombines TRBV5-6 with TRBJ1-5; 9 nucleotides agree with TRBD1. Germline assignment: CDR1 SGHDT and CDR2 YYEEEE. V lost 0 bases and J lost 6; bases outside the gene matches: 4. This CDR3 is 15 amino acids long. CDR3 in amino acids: CASSLGDRGSQPQHF. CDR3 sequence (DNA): TGTGCCAGCAGCTTGGGTGACAGGGGGTCTCAGCCCCAGCATTTT.

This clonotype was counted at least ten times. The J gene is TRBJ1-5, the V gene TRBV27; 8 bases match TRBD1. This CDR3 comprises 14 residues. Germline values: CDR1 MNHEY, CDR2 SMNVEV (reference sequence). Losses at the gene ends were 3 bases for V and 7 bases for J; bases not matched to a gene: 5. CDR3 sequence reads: CASSFSGGGQPQHF. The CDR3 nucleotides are TGTGCCAGCAGTTTTTCAGGGGGCGGACAGCCCCAGCATTTT.

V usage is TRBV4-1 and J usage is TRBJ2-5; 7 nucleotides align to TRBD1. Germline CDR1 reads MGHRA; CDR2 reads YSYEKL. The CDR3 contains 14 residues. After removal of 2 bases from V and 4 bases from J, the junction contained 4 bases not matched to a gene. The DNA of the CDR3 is TGCGCCAGCAGCCAAACGACAGGGCCAGAGACCCAGTACTTC. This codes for CASSQTTGPETQYF.

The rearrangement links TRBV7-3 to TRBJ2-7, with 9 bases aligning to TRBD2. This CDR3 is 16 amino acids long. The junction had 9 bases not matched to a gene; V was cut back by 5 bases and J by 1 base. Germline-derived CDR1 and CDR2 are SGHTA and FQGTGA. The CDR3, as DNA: TGTGCCAGCAGCCTCGGGACTAGCCGACAATCCTACGAGCAGTACTTC. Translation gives CASSLGTSRQSYEQYF.

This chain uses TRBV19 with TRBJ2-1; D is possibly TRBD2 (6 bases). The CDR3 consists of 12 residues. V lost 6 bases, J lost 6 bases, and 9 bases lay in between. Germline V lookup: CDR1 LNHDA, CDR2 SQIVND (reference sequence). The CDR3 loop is CASRRESNEQFF. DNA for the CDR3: TGTGCCAGTAGACGGGAGAGCAATGAGCAGTTCTTC.

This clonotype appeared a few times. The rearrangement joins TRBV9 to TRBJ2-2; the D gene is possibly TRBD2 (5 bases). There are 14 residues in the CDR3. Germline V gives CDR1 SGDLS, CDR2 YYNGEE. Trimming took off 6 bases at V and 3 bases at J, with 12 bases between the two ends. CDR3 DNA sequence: TGTGCCAGCACGAGGGCATCAGACACCGGGGAGCTGTTTTTT. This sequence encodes CASTRASDTGELFF.

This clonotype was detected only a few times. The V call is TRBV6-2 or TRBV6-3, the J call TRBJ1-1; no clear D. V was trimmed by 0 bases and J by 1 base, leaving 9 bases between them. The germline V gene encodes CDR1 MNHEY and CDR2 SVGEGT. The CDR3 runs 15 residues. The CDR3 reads CASSYSGRKNTEAFF. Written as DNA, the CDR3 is TGTGCCAGCAGTTACTCGGGCAGGAAGAACACTGAAGCTTTCTTT.

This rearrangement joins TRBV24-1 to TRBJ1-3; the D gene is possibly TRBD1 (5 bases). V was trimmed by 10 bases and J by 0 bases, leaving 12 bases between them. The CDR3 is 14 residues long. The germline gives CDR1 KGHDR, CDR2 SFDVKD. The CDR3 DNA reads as TGTGCCACGGGGGACGGGAGCTCTGGAAACACCATATATTTT. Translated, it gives CATGDGSSGNTIYF.

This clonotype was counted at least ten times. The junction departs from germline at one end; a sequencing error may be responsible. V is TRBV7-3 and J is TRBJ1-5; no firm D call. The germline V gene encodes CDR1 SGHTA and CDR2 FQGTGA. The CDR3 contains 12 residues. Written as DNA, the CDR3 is TGTGCCAGCACCTTAATGGGGCAGCCCCAGCATTTT. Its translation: CASTLMGQPQHF. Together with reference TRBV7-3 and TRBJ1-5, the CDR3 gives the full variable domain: GAGVSQTPSNKVTEKGKYVELRCDPISGHTALYWYRQSLGQGPEFLIYFQGTGAADDSGLPNDRFFAVRPEGSVSTLKIQRTERGDSAVYLCASTLMGQPQHFGDGTRLSIL.

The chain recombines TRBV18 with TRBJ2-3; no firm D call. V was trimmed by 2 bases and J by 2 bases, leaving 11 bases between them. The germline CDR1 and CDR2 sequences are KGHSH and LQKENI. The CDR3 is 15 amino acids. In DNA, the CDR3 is TGTGCCAGCTCACCATCGGGCATATACACAGATACGCAGTATTTT. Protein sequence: CASSPSGIYTDTQYF. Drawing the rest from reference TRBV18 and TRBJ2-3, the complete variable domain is NAGVMQNPRHLVRRRGQEARLRCSPMKGHSHVYWYRQLPEEGLKFMVYLQKENIIDESGMPKERFSAEFPKEGPSILRIQQVVRGDSAAYFCASSPSGIYTDTQYFGPGTRLTVL.

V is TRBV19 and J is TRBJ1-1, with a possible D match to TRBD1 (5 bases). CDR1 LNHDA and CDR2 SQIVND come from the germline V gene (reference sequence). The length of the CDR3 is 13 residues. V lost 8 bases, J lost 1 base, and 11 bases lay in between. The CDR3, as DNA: TGTGCCAGTGAATTAAGGGGGAACACTGAAGCTTTCTTT. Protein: CASELRGNTEAFF.

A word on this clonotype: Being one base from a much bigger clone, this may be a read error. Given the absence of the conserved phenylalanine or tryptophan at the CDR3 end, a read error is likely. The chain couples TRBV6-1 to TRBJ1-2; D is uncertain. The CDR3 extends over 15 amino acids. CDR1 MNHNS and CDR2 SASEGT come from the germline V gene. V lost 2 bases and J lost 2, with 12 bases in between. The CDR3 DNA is TGTGCCAGCAGTGAACCAGGACGGGGAAACTATGGCTACACCTAC. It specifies CASSEPGRGNYGYTY.

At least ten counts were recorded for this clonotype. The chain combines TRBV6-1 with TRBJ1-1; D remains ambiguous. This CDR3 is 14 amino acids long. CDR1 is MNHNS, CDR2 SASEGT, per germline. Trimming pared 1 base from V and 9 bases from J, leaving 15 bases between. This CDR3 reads CASSEDLQWIKAFF. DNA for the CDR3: TGTGCCAGCAGTGAAGACCTACAGTGGATCAAAGCTTTCTTT.